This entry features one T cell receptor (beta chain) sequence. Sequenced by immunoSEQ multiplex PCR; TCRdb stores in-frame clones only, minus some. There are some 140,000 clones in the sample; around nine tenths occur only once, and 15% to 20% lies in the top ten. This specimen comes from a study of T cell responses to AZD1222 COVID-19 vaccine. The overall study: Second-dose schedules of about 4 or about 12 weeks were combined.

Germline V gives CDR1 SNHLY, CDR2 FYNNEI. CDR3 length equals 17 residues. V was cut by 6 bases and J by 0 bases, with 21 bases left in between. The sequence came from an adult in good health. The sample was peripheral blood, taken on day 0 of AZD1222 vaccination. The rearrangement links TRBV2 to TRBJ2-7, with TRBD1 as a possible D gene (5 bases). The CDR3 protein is CASRTHFRQTVSYEQYF. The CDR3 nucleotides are TGTGCCAGCAGGACTCATTTCCGACAGACAGTCTCCTACGAGCAGTACTTC. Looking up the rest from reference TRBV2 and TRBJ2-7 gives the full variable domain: EPEVTQTPSHQVTQMGQEVILRCVPISNHLYFYWYRQILGQKVEFLVSFYNNEISEKSEIFDDQFSVERPDGSNFTLKIRSTKLEDSAMYFCASRTHFRQTVSYEQYFGPGTRLTVT.